The 9 T cell receptor beta chains below were found in one sample sequenced in a study of cytomegalovirus exposure and HLA in healthy donors. Primers included in the PCR were 60 Vbeta and 13 Jbeta primers. Some clones are missing from TCRdb's copy, which holds only in-frame ones; the method was immunoSEQ multiplex PCR. The table shows 130,000 to 150,000 clones, with about 85% occurring only once. The specimen sequenced was PBMCs. These receptors were obtained from a female donor in good health and CMV-seronegative.

The chain combines TRBV6-1 with TRBJ2-2, with TRBD2 as a possible D gene (6 bases). The CDR3 contains 14 residues. V dropped 4 bases and J dropped 5 bases, with 11 bases sitting between them. The V gene's germline CDR1 is MNHNS and CDR2 SASEGT. The CDR3 here is CASSAWRATGELFF. CDR3 sequence (DNA): TGTGCCAGCAGTGCCTGGAGGGCTACCGGGGAGCTGTTTTTT.

CDR3 residues: CASSDTGDTQYF. The CDR3 coding sequence is TGCGCCAGCAGTGATACGGGAGATACGCAGTATTTT. The chain employs TRBV10-1 and TRBJ2-3; D call uncertain. In germline, CDR1 is WNHNN, CDR2 SYGVQD (reference sequence). The CDR3 is made up of 12 amino acids. V lost 3 bases and J lost 5, with 6 bases in between.

This chain links TRBV2 with TRBJ1-4; no firm D call. CDR3 length: 15 residues. Germline assignment: CDR1 SNHLY and CDR2 FYNNEI. Trimming took off 2 bases at V and 4 bases at J, with 11 bases between the two ends. This chain's CDR3 is CASSESVQFNEKLFF. The CDR3, as DNA: TGTGCCAGCAGTGAATCCGTACAGTTTAATGAAAAACTGTTTTTT.

The V gene is TRBV6-1, the J gene TRBJ1-3; D is undetermined. V shed 2 bases and J shed 0 bases, with 8 bases lying between them. From germline, CDR1 is MNHNS and CDR2 SASEGT. There are 15 residues in the CDR3. The DNA of the CDR3 is TGTGCCAGCAGTGAATTGGTTAGCTCTGGAAACACCATATATTTT. Translated, it gives CASSELVSSGNTIYF.

The chain combines TRBV29-1 with TRBJ2-5; D might be TRBD1 (5 bases). The CDR3 covers 13 residues. Deletions cut 7 bases from V and 4 bases from J, with 16 bases between. The germline gives CDR1 SQVTM, CDR2 ANQGSEA. CDR3 protein: CSEKGQGRETQYF. CDR3 sequence (DNA): TGCAGCGAAAAGGGTCAGGGTCGAGAGACCCAGTACTTC.

V and J are TRBV11-3 and TRBJ2-1; 11 bases are a match to TRBD2. With V trimmed by 5 bases and J by 12 bases, 9 bases remained unmatched. Germline V CDR1 and CDR2: SGHNT, YENEEA. The CDR3 spans 14 residues. The CDR3 DNA follows: TGTGCCAGCAGCCCCTTAGCGGGAGGGTTTGTGCAGTTCTTC. Protein sequence: CASSPLAGGFVQFF.

The J gene is TRBJ1-2, the V gene TRBV4-1; possibly TRBD1 for D (5 bases). This CDR3 spans 14 amino acids. Trimming left V 4 bases short and J 6 bases short, with 15 bases between. Germline values: CDR1 MGHRA, CDR2 YSYEKL. The CDR3 sequence is CASSLLGGGNGYTF. The CDR3 DNA reads TGCGCCAGCAGCCTTCTCGGGGGAGGTAATGGCTACACCTTC.

The CDR3 region is CASGVRGNEKLFF. The CDR3 nucleotides are TGTGCCAGCGGGGTCAGGGGAAATGAAAAACTGTTTTTT. J is TRBJ1-4 and V is TRBV5-5; D perhaps matches TRBD1 (6 bases). The germline CDR1 and CDR2 sequences are SGHKS and YYEKEE (reference sequence). CDR3 length equals 13 residues. The germline V and J ends were trimmed by 7 bases and 5 bases, with 12 bases remaining between them.

The V gene is TRBV7-2, the J gene TRBJ2-7, with 9 bases identical to TRBD2. CDR3 length: 14 amino acids. CDR1 SGHTA and CDR2 FQGNSA come from the germline V gene. Unmatched junction bases numbered 5, after V lost 1 base and J lost 7 bases. The CDR3 protein is CASSLETSGLEQYF. CDR3 nucleotides: TGTGCCAGCAGCTTAGAAACTAGCGGGCTTGAGCAGTACTTC. The whole variable domain, remainder taken from reference TRBV7-2 and TRBJ2-7, is GAGVSQSPSNKVTEKGKDVELRCDPISGHTALYWYRQSLGQGLEFLIYFQGNSAPDKSGLPSDRFSAERTGGSVSTLTIQRTQQEDSAVYLCASSLETSGLEQYFGPGTRLTVT.